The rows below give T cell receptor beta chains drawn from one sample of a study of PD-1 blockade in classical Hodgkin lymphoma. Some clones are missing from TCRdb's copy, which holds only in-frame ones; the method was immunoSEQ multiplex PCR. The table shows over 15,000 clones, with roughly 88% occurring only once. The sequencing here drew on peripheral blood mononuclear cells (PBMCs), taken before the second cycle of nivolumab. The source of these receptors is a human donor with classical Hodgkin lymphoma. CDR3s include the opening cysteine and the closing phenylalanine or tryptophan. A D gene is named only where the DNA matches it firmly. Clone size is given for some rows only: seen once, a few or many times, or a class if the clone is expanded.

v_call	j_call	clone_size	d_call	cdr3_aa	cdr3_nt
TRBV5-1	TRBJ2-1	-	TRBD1	CASSSVGDSTYNEQFF	TGCGCCAGCAGCTCTGTTGGGGACAGTACCTACAATGAGCAGTTCTTC
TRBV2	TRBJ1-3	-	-	CASIGGGGNTIYF	TGTGCCAGCATCGGGGGGGGAGGAAACACCATATATTTT
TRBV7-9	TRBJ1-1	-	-	CASSLEALRGAELAFF	TGTGCCAGCAGCTTAGAAGCCCTAAGGGGCGCCGAGTTAGCTTTCTTT
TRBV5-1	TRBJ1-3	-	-	CASSLASGPSSGNTIYF	TGCGCCAGCAGCTTGGCCTCTGGCCCCTCCTCTGGAAACACCATATATTTT
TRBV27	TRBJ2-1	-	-	CASSYNYNEQFF	TGTGCCAGCAGTTACAACTACAATGAGCAGTTCTTC
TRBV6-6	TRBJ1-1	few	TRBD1	CASSSNLGQGRTEAFF	TGTGCCAGCAGTTCGAATCTTGGACAGGGGAGGACTGAAGCTTTCTTT
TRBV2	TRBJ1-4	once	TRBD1	CASSSDRVATNEKLFF	TGTGCCAGCAGCTCCGACAGGGTGGCAACTAATGAAAAACTGTTTTTT
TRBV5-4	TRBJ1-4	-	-	CASSLEGGLLEKLFF	TGTGCCAGCAGCTTGGAAGGAGGGTTACTTGAAAAACTGTTTTTT
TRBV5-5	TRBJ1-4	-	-	CASSFGQTTNEKLFF	TGTGCCAGCAGCTTCGGACAGACGACTAATGAAAAACTGTTTTTT
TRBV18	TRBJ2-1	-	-	CASSPSGEAQFF	TGTGCCAGCTCACCCTCCGGGGAAGCTCAGTTCTTC
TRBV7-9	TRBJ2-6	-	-	CASSLEGSGANVLTF	TGTGCCAGCAGCTTAGAAGGATCTGGGGCCAACGTCCTGACTTTC
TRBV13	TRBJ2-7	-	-	CASSLRQGVSYEQYF	TGTGCCAGCAGCCTTAGGCAAGGGGTGTCCTACGAGCAGTACTTC
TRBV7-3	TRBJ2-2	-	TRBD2	CASSRSRGTGELFF	TGTGCCAGCAGCCGCTCGCGGGGGACCGGGGAGCTGTTTTTT
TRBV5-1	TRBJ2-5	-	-	CASSLAQETQYF	TGCGCCAGCAGCTTGGCCCAAGAGACCCAGTACTTC
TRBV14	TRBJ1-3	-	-	CASSLQGRNTIYF	TGTGCCAGCAGCCTACAGGGAAGAAACACCATATATTTT
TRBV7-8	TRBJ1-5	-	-	CASSLEGLGPQHF	TGTGCCAGCAGCTTAGAAGGTTTAGGGCCCCAGCATTTT
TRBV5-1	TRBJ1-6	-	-	CASSLVGTAAYNSPLHF	TGCGCCAGCAGCTTGGTGGGAACGGCAGCCTATAATTCACCCCTCCACTTT
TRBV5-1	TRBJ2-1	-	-	CASSLDGPHNEQFF	TGCGCCAGCAGCTTGGACGGGCCGCACAATGAGCAGTTCTTC
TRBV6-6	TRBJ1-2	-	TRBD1	CASRSSSGTGNYGYTF	TGTGCCAGCAGATCGTCCTCCGGGACAGGGAACTATGGCTACACCTTC
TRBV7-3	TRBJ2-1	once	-	CASSLATWGTDWVSDEQFF	TGTGCCAGCAGCTTAGCCACTTGGGGGACGGACTGGGTGTCGGATGAGCAGTTCTTC
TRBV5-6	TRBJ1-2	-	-	CASSLDLPNVGYTF	TGTGCCAGCAGCTTGGACTTACCGAACGTGGGCTACACCTTC
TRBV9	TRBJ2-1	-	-	CASSVELGPSDEQFF	TGTGCCAGCAGCGTAGAATTGGGGCCGAGCGATGAGCAGTTCTTC
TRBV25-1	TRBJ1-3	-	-	CASSDRRSSGNTIYF	TGTGCCAGCAGTGACCGTCGCAGCTCTGGAAACACCATATATTTT
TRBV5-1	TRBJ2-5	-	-	CASSLGQIQETQYF	TGCGCCAGCAGCTTGGGGCAGATCCAAGAGACCCAGTACTTC
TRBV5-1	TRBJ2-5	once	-	CASSLNDGEETQYF	TGCGCCAGCAGCTTGAACGACGGAGAAGAGACCCAGTACTTC
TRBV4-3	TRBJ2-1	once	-	CASSQTPTPLREQFF	TGCGCCAGCAGCCAAACCCCCACTCCGCTTAGGGAGCAGTTCTTC
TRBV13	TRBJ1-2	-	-	CASSFTGPTNYGYTF	TGTGCCAGCAGCTTCACAGGGCCTACTAACTATGGCTACACCTTC
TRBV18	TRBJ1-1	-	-	CASSPRQNLNTEAFF	TGTGCCAGCTCACCGCGGCAGAATTTGAACACTGAAGCTTTCTTT
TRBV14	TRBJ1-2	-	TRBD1	CASSPKQGVVYGYTF	TGTGCCAGCAGCCCCAAGCAGGGGGTGGTCTATGGCTACACCTTC
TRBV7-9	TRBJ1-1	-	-	CASSKTGLGDTEAFF	TGTGCCAGCAGCAAAACCGGCCTGGGGGACACTGAAGCTTTCTTT
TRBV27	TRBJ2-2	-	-	CASSLSRSLNTGELFF	TGTGCCAGCAGTTTATCGCGCAGCCTTAACACCGGGGAGCTGTTTTTT
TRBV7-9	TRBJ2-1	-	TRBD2	CASSPQAGTGYEQFF	TGTGCCAGCAGTCCTCAAGCGGGGACGGGCTATGAGCAGTTCTTC
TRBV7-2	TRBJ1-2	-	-	CASSPPQANYGYTF	TGTGCCAGCAGCCCACCGCAGGCAAACTATGGCTACACCTTC
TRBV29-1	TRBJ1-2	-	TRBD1	CSVAVGTGGGGYTF	TGCAGCGTTGCGGTGGGAACAGGGGGCGGTGGCTACACCTTC
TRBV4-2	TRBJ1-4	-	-	CASSQDDIAGEKLFF	TGTGCCAGCAGCCAAGATGACATCGCTGGTGAAAAACTGTTTTTT
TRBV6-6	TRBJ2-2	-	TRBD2	CASSRGLGGELFF	TGTGCCAGCAGTCGCGGACTAGGCGGGGAGCTGTTTTTT
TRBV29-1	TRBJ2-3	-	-	CSARDSFTDTQYF	TGCAGCGCCAGAGATAGCTTCACAGATACGCAGTATTTT
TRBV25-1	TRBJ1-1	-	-	CASSEALLERTEAFF	TGTGCCAGCAGTGAAGCTCTCTTGGAAAGGACTGAAGCTTTCTTT
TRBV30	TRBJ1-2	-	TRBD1	CAWSKSTGEEDYGYTF	TGTGCCTGGAGTAAGAGTACAGGGGAAGAAGACTATGGCTACACCTTC
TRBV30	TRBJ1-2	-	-	CAWASGANYGYTF	TGTGCCTGGGCATCAGGGGCTAACTATGGCTACACCTTC
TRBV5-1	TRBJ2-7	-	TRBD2	CASSLPGLANIYEQYF	TGCGCCAGCAGCCTACCGGGACTAGCTAATATTTACGAGCAGTACTTC
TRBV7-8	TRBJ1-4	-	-	CASSFGLTDPEKLFF	TGTGCCAGCAGCTTTGGTTTGACAGATCCTGAAAAACTGTTTTTT
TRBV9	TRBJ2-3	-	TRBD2	CASSVASGLVTDTQYF	TGTGCCAGCAGCGTAGCTTCGGGACTAGTCACAGATACGCAGTATTTT
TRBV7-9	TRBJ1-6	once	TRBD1	CASSLTGARVTPLHF	TGTGCCAGCAGCCTTACAGGGGCCCGAGTAACGCCCCTCCACTTT
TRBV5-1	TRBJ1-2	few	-	CASSLGAGGEDGYTF	TGCGCCAGCAGCTTGGGGGCCGGGGGCGAAGATGGCTACACCTTC
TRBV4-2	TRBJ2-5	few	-	CASSQDRELQETQYF	TGTGCCAGCAGCCAAGACCGGGAATTACAAGAGACCCAGTACTTC
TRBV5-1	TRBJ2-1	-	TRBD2	CASSVSGGYYNEQFF	TGCGCCAGCAGCGTTAGCGGGGGCTACTACAATGAGCAGTTCTTC
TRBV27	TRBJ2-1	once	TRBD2	CASSILAGGPITYNEQFF	TGTGCCAGCAGCATACTAGCGGGGGGGCCGATCACCTACAATGAGCAGTTCTTC
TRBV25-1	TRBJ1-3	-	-	CASQSRSGNTIYF	TGTGCCTCCCAAAGCCGCTCTGGAAACACCATATATTTT
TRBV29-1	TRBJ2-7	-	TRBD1	CSAGTGLSYEQYF	TGCAGCGCCGGGACAGGGCTATCCTACGAGCAGTACTTC